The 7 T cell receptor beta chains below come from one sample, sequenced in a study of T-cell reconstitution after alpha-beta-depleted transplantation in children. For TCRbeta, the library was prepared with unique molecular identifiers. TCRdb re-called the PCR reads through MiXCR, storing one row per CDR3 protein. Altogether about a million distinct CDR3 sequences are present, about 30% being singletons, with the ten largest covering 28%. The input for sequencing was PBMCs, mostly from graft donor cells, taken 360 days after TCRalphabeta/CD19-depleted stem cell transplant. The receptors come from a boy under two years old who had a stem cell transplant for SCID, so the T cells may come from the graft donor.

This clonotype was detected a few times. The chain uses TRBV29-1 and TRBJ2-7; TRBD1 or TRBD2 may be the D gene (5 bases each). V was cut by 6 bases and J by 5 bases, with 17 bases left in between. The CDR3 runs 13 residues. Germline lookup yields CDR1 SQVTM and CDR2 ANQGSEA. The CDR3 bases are TGCAGCGTGAAAAGAGGGCAGGGAAACGAGCAGTACTTC. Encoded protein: CSVKRGQGNEQYF.

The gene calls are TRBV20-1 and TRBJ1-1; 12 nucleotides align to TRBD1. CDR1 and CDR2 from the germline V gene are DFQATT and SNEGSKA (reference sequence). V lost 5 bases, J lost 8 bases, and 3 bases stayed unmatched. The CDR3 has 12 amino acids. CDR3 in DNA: TGCAGTGCTTCGGGACAGGGGGCAGAAGCTTTCTTT. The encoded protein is CSASGQGAEAFF.

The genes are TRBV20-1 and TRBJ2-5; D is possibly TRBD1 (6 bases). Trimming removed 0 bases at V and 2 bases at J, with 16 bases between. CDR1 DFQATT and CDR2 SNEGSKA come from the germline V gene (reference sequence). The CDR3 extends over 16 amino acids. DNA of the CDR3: TGCAGTGCTAGAGATAGTGGGTGGCAGGGGCAAGAGACCCAGTACTTC. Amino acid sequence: CSARDSGWQGQETQYF.

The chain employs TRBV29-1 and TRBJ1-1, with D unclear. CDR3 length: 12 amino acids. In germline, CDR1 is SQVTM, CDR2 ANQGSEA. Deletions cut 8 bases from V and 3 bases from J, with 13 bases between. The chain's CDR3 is CSCGRTDTEAFF. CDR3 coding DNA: TGCAGCTGTGGGAGAACGGACACTGAAGCTTTCTTT.

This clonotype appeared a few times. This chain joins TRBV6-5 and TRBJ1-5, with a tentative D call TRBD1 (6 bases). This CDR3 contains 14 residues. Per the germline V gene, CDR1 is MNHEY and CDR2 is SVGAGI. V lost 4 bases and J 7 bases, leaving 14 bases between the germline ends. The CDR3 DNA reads TGTGCCAGCAGTTGGATGGATGGGGGCCAGCCCCAGCATTTT. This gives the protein CASSWMDGGQPQHF.

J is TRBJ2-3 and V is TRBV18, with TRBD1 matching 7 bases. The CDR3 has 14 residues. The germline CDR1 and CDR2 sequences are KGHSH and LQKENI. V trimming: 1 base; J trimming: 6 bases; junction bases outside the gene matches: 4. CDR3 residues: CASSPQGALDTQYF. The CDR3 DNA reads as TGTGCCAGCTCACCACAGGGGGCTCTGGATACGCAGTATTTT.

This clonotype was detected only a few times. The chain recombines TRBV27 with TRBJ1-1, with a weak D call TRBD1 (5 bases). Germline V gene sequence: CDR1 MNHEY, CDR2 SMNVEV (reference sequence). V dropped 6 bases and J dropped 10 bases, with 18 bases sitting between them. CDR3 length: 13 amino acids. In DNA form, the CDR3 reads TGTGCCAGCAGCCCATGGGGGTTCCGGGGAGCTTTCTTT. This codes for CASSPWGFRGAFF.